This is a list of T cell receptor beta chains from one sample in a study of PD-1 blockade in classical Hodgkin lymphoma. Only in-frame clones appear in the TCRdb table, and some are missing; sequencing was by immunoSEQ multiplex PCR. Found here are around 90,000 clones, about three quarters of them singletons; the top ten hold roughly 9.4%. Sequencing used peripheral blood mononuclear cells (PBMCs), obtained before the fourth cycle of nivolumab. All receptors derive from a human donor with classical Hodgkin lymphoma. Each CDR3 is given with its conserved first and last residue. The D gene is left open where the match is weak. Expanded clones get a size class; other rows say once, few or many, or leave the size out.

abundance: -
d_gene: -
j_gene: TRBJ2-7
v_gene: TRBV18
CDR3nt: TGTGCCAGCTCACCAGCTCCTAGGTACGAGCAGTACTTC
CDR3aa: CASSPAPRYEQYF

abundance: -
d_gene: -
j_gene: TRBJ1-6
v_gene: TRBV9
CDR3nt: TGTGCCAGCAGCGTAGCCGGATGGGGTAATTCACCCCTCCACTTT
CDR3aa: CASSVAGWGNSPLHF

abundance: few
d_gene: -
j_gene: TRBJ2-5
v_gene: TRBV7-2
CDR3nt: TGTGCCAGCAGCTTACCAGGGGGGTATGTGACCCAGTACTTC
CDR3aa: CASSLPGGYVTQYF

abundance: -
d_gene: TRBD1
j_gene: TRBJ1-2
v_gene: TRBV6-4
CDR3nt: TGTGCCAGCAGTGCAACGACAGGGTTGGACTATGGCTACACCTTC
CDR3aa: CASSATTGLDYGYTF

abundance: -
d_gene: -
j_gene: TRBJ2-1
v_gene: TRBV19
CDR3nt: TGTGCCAGTAGTATAGACAGGGGAGATGAGCAGTTCTTC
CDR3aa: CASSIDRGDEQFF

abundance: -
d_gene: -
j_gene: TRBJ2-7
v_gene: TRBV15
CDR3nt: TGTGCCACCAGCAGGGGGGTTTCTGGGGGCGAGCAGTACTTC
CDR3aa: CATSRGVSGGEQYF

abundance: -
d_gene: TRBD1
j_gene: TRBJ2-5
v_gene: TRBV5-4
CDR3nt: TGTGCCAGCAGTTCGACAGGGGAAGAGACCCAGTACTTC
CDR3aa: CASSSTGEETQYF

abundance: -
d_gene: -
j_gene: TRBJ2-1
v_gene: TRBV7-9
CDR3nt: TGTGCCAGCAGCTTAACCGGCAGGGTCAATGAGCAGTTCTTC
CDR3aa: CASSLTGRVNEQFF

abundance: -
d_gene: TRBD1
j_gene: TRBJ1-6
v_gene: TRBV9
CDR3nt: TGTGCCAGCAGCGAGAGGGGACAGCTATCCTATAATTCACCCCTCCACTTT
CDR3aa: CASSERGQLSYNSPLHF

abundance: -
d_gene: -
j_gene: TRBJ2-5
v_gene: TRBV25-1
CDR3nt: TGTGCCAGCAGTGAATACGAAGAGACCCAGTACTTC
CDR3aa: CASSEYEETQYF

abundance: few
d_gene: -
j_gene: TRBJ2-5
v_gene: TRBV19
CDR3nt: TGTGCCAGTAGTATGCGGGAGACCCAGTACTTC
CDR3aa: CASSMRETQYF

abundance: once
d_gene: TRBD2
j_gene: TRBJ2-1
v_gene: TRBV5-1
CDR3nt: TGCGCCAGCAGTGGGACTAGCGGGTTCAGGGAGCAGTTCTTC
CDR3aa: CASSGTSGFREQFF

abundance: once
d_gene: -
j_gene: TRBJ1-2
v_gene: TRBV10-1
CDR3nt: TGCGCCAGCAGTGCCCTCCTAGGACCCGGAGCTAACTATGGCTACACCTTC
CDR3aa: CASSALLGPGANYGYTF

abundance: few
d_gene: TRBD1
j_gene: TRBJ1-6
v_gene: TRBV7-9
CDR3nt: TGTGCCAGCAGCCCGAGCGTGGGGACAGGGTATTCACCCCTCCACTTT
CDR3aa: CASSPSVGTGYSPLHF

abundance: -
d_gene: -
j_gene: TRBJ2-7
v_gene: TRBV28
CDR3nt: TGTGCCAGCAGTTTAGAAAGGGTTGACTACGAGCAGTACTTC
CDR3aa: CASSLERVDYEQYF

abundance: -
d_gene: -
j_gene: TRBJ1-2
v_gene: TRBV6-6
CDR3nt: TGTGCCAGCAGTTACTGGACAGAACGGGATGGCTACACCTTC
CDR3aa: CASSYWTERDGYTF

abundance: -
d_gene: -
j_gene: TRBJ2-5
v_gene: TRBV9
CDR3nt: TGTGCCAGCAGCGTCAGGGGAGGCCAAGAGACCCAGTACTTC
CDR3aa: CASSVRGGQETQYF

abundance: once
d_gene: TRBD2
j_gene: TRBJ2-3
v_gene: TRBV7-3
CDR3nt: TGTGCCAGCAGCTTAGGACTAGCGGGGGCCACAGATACGCAGTATTTT
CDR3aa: CASSLGLAGATDTQYF

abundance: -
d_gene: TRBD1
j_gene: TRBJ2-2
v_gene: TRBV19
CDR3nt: TGTGCCAGTAGCGCCGGGACAGGGGGCACCGGGGAGCTGTTTTTT
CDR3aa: CASSAGTGGTGELFF

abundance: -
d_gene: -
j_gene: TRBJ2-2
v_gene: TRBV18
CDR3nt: TGTGCCAGCTCACCACAGGGTGGCGGGGAGCTGTTTTTT
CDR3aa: CASSPQGGGELFF

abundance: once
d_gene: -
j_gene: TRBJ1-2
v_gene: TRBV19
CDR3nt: TGTGCCAGTAGTAGTCCGGCCTACTATGGCTACACCTTC
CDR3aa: CASSSPAYYGYTF

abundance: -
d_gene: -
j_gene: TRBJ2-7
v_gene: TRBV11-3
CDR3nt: TGTGCCAGCAGCTCCAAGGGGGAGCAGTACTTC
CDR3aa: CASSSKGEQYF

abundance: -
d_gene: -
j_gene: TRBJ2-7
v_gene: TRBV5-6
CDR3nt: TGTGCCAGCAGCTTGGCCAATATAGCTTACGAGCAGTACTTC
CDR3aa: CASSLANIAYEQYF

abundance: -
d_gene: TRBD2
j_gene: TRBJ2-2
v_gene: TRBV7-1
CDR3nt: TGTGCCAGCAGCCGAAGCGGGAGTACCGGGGAGCTGTTTTTT
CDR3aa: CASSRSGSTGELFF

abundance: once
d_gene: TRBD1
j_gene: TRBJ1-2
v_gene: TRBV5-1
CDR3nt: TGCGCCAGCAGCTTGGAACAGGGGGCGTATGGCTACACCTTC
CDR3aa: CASSLEQGAYGYTF

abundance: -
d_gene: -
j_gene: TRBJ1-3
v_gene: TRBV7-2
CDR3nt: TGTGCCAGCAGCTTAGCGGGGAGGTCGTGGCAATTACCTGGAAACACCATATATTTT
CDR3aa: CASSLAGRSWQLPGNTIYF

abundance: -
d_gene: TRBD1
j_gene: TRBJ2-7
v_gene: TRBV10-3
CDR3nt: TGTGCCATCAGTCGACAGGGCGACGAGCAGTACTTC
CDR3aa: CAISRQGDEQYF

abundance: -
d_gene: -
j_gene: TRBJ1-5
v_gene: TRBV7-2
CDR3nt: TGTGCCAGCAGCTTAGTCGCAGGGTTCAATCAGCCCCAGCATTTT
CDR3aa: CASSLVAGFNQPQHF

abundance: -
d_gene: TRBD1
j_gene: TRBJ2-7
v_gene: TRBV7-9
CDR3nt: TGTGCCAGCAGCTTATGGCCAGGGGGCCACGAGCAGTACTTC
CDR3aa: CASSLWPGGHEQYF

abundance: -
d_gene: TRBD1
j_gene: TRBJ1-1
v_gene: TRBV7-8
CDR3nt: TGTGCCAGCAGCTTGGGGACAGGGGGATCGGTTACTGAAGCTTTCTTT
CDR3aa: CASSLGTGGSVTEAFF

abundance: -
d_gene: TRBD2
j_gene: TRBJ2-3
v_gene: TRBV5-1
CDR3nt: TGCGCCAGCAGCGCCGGGACTAGCGGGTCTAGCACAGATACGCAGTATTTT
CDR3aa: CASSAGTSGSSTDTQYF

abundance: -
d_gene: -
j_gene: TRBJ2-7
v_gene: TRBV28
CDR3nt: TGTGCCAGCAGTTTAGCCGCTGCCAATTACGAGCAGTACTTC
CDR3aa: CASSLAAANYEQYF

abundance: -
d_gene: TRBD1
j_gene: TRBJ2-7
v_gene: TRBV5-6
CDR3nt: TGTGCCAGCAGCACCGGACAGGTCTACGAGCAGTACTTC
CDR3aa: CASSTGQVYEQYF

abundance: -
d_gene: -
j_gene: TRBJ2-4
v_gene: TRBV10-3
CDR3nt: TGTGCCATCAGTGCGGGAGAAAGAAACATTCAGTACTTC
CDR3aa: CAISAGERNIQYF

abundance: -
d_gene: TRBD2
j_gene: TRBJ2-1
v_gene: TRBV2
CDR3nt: TGTGCCAGCACCAAAAACGGGGACTACTACAATGAGCAGTTCTTC
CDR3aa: CASTKNGDYYNEQFF

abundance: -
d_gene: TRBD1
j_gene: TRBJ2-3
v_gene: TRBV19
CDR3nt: TGTGCCAGTAGTATACAGGACAGGCTCCGAGATACGCAGTATTTT
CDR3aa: CASSIQDRLRDTQYF

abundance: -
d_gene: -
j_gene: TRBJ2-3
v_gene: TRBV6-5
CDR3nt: TGTGCCAGCAGCTACCAAGGATTTCTACGGACAGATACGCAGTATTTT
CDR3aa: CASSYQGFLRTDTQYF

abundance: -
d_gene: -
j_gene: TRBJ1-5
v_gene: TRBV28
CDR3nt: TGTGCCAGCAGTTTCCCCGGGGTCCTTAGCAATCAGCCCCAGCATTTT
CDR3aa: CASSFPGVLSNQPQHF

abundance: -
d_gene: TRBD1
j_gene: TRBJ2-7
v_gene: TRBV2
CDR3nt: TGTGCCAGCAGGGACAGGGGAGTCTCCTACGAGCAGTACTTC
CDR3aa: CASRDRGVSYEQYF